These T cell receptor beta chains were read from a single sample in a study of T cell responses to AZD1222 COVID-19 vaccine. This table comes from immunoSEQ multiplex PCR, and its TCRdb copy is limited to in-frame clones, with some not included. In the table there are 150,000 to 160,000 clones, about nine tenths of which are singletons. This sample comprised peripheral blood, obtained on day 0 of AZD1222 vaccination. These receptors were obtained from an adult in good health. CDR3s include the opening cysteine and the closing phenylalanine or tryptophan. The D gene is left open where the match is weak. Some rows mark clone size as missing; the rest say once, few, many or name a class of expanded clone.

abundance	v_gene	j_gene	d_gene	CDR3aa	CDR3nt
once	TRBV28	TRBJ1-1	.	CASSLLRMNTEAFF	TGTGCCAGCAGTTTATTACGGATGAACACTGAAGCTTTCTTT
.	TRBV27	TRBJ1-3	TRBD1	CASSSLQGLSGNTIYF	TGTGCCAGCAGTTCGCTACAGGGGCTCTCTGGAAACACCATATATTTT
.	TRBV30	TRBJ1-2	TRBD1	CARPGTGPKGYTF	TGTGCCCGTCCCGGGACAGGGCCGAAGGGCTACACCTTC
few	TRBV25-1	TRBJ2-7	.	CASSGLLADQTYEQYF	TGTGCCAGCAGTGGTCTCTTAGCGGATCAAACCTACGAGCAGTACTTC
.	TRBV3-1/TRBV3-2	TRBJ2-6	.	CASSQEGLISGANVLTF	TGTGCCAGCAGCCAAGAAGGGCTCATCTCTGGGGCCAACGTCCTGACTTTC
.	TRBV5-1	TRBJ1-3	TRBD1	CASSSTGQGAFGNTIYF	TGCGCCAGCAGCTCGACAGGACAGGGAGCGTTTGGAAACACCATATATTTT
.	TRBV19	TRBJ2-7	.	CASSIPNRHEQYF	TGTGCCAGTAGTATACCCAATAGGCACGAGCAGTACTTC
once	TRBV6-1	TRBJ2-5	.	CASSELSGAQETQYF	TGTGCCAGCAGTGAACTTAGCGGAGCTCAAGAGACCCAGTACTTC
.	TRBV12-5	TRBJ2-3	TRBD1	CASGPGQGYTDTQYF	TGTGCTAGTGGTCCGGGACAGGGGTACACAGATACGCAGTATTTT
.	TRBV24-1	TRBJ2-5	TRBD1	CATSDLSGGFGETQYF	TGTGCCACCAGTGATTTGTCAGGGGGATTCGGGGAGACCCAGTACTTC